What follows are 5 T cell receptor beta chains derived from one specimen sequenced in a study of shared clonotypes between healthy human individuals. TCRdb's table, derived via immunoSEQ multiplex PCR, lists solely in-frame clones and lacks some. The table shows about 2.5 million clones, with about nine tenths occurring only once. The sequencing sample was made of naive CD4+ T cells from PBMCs. Documented subset: CD45RA+ positively selected. The receptors were gathered from a young man in good health. Some clones in this sample may be carry-over from other donors' samples.

About this clone itself: The identical CDR3 is also encoded by other nucleotide sequences in the sample. This chain joins TRBV29-1 and TRBJ2-5; D may match TRBD1 or TRBD2 (5 bases each). The germline gives CDR1 SQVTM, CDR2 ANQGSEA. The CDR3 is 11 residues long. Trimming pared 4 bases from V and 4 bases from J, leaving 7 bases between. CDR3: CSVARGETQYF. DNA for the CDR3: TGCAGCGTTGCGAGGGGAGAGACCCAGTACTTC. Full variable domain (missing parts from reference TRBV29-1 and TRBJ2-5): SAVISQKPSRDICQRGTSLTIQCQVDSQVTMMFWYRQQPGQSLTLIATANQGSEATYESGFVIDKFPISRPNLTFSTLTVSNMSPEDSSIYLCSVARGETQYFGPGTRLLVL.

The chain is built from TRBV5-6 and TRBJ2-1; a possible D gene is TRBD2 (7 bases). Trimming cost V 4 bases and J 9 bases, with 17 bases left between them. The CDR3 runs 14 residues. CDR1 and CDR2 from the germline V gene are SGHDT and YYEEEE. CDR3 protein: CASSLGLGRGEQFF. DNA of the CDR3: TGTGCCAGCAGCCTTGGACTAGGCAGGGGTGAGCAGTTCTTC.

The rearrangement uses TRBV2 and TRBJ2-4; no clear D. There are 15 residues in the CDR3. Germline CDR1 SNHLY, CDR2 FYNNEI. V gave up 7 bases and J gave up 1 base, with 14 bases separating them. CDR3 loop: CASTRPSGAKNIQYF. The DNA of the CDR3 is TGTGCCAGCACCCGTCCCTCCGGGGCCAAAAACATTCAGTACTTC.

This chain links TRBV7-3 with TRBJ2-1; 7 nucleotides agree with TRBD1. The CDR3 is 16 residues long. Germline V gene data show CDR1 as SGHTA and CDR2 as FQGTGA. The V gene end was trimmed by 5 bases and the J gene end by 0 bases; junction bases not matched to a gene: 7. The CDR3 DNA sequence: TGTGCCAGCAGCGCGAAGACAGGGAGCTCCTACAATGAGCAGTTCTTC. This sequence encodes CASSAKTGSSYNEQFF.

The gene calls are TRBV7-9 and TRBJ1-2, with D unresolved. This CDR3 has 14 amino acids. V gave up 1 base and J gave up 8 bases, with 14 bases separating them. Germline CDR1 is SEHNR and CDR2 is FQNEAQ (reference sequence). The CDR3 loop is CASSLDRAPSGYTF. CDR3 sequence (DNA): TGTGCCAGCAGCTTAGATCGGGCTCCCTCCGGCTACACCTTC.